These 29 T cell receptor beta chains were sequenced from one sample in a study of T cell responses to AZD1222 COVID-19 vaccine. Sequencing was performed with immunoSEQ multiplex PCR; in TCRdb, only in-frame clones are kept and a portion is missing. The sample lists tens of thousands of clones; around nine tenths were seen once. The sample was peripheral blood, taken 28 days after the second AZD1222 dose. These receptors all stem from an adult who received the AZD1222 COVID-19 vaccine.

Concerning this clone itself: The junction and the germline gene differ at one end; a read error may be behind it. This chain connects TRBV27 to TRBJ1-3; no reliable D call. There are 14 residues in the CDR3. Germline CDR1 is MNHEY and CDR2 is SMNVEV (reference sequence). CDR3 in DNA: TGTGCCAGCAGCTTATCCGACTCTGGAAACACCATATATTTT. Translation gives CASSLSDSGNTIYF.

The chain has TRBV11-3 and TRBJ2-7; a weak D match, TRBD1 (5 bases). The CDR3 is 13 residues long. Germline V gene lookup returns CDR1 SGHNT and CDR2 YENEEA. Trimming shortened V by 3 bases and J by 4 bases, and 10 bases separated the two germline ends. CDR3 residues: CASSLGTGYEQYF. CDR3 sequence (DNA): TGTGCCAGCAGCTTGGGCACAGGTTACGAGCAGTACTTC.

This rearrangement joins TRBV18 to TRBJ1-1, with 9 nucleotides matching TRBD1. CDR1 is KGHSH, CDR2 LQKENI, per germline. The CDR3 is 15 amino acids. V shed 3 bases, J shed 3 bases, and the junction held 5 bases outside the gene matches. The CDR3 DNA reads TGTGCCAGCTCACCCAAGACAGGGGGGGACACTGAAGCTTTCTTT. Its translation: CASSPKTGGDTEAFF. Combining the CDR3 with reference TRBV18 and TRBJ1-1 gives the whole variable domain NAGVMQNPRHLVRRRGQEARLRCSPMKGHSHVYWYRQLPEEGLKFMVYLQKENIIDESGMPKERFSAEFPKEGPSILRIQQVVRGDSAAYFCASSPKTGGDTEAFFGQGTRLTVV.

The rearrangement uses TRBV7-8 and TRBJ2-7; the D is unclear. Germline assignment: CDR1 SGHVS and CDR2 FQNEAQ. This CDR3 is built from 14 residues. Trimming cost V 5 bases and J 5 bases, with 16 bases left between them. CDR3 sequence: CASSPREVADEQYF. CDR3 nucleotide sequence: TGTGCCAGCAGCCCCCGTGAGGTGGCGGACGAGCAGTACTTC.

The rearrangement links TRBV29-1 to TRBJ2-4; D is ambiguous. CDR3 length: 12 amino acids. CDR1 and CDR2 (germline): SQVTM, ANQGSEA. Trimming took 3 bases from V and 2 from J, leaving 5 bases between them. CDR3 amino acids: CSVEGTKNIQYF. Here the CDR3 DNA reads TGCAGCGTTGAGGGCACCAAAAACATTCAGTACTTC.

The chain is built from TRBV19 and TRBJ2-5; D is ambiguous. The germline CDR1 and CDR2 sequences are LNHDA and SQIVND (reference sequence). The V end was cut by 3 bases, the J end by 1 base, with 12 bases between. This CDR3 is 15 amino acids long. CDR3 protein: CASSMWISPQETQYF. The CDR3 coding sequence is TGTGCCAGTAGTATGTGGATTTCCCCCCAAGAGACCCAGTACTTC.

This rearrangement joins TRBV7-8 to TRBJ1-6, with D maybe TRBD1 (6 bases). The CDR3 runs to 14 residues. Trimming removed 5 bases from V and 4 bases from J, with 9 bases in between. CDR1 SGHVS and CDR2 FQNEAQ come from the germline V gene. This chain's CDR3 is CASSRTEYNSPLHF. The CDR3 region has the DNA TGTGCCAGCAGCAGGACAGAGTATAATTCACCCCTCCACTTT.

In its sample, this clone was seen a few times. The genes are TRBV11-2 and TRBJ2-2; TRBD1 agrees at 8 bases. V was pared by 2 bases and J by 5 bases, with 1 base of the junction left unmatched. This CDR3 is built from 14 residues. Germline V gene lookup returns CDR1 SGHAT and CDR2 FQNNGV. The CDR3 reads CASSLRTGTGELFF. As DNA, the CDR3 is TGTGCCAGCAGCTTACGGACAGGGACCGGGGAGCTGTTTTTT. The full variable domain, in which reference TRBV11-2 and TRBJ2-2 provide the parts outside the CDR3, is EAGVAQSPRYKIIEKRQSVAFWCNPISGHATLYWYQQILGQGPKLLIQFQNNGVVDDSQLPKDRFSAERLKGVDSTLKIQPAKLEDSAVYLCASSLRTGTGELFFGEGSRLTVL.

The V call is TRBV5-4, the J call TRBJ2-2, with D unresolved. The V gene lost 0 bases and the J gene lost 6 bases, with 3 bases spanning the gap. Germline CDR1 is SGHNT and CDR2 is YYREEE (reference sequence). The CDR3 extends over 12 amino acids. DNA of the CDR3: TGTGCCAGCAGCTTGGGGCCCGGGGAGCTGTTTTTT. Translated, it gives CASSLGPGELFF. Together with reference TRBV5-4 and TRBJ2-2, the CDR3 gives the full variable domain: ETGVTQSPTHLIKTRGQQVTLRCSSQSGHNTVSWYQQALGQGPQFIFQYYREEENGRGNFPPRFSGLQFPNYSSELNVNALELDDSALYLCASSLGPGELFFGEGSRLTVL.

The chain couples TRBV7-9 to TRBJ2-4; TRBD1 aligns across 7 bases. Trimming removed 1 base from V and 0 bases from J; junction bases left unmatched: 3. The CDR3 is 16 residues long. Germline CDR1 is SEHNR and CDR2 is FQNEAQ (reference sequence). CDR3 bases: TGTGCCAGCAGCTTAGGGGCAGGGGGAGCCAAAAACATTCAGTACTTC. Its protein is CASSLGAGGAKNIQYF.

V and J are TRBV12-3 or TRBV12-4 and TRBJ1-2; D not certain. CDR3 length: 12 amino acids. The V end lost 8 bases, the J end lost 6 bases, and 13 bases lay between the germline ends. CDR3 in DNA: TGTGCCAGCCGAAGTTTCGGCGATGGCTACACCTTC. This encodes CASRSFGDGYTF.

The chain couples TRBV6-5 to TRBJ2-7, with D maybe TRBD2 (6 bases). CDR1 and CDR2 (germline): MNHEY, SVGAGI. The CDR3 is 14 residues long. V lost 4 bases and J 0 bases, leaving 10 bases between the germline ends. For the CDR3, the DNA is TGTGCCAGCAGTTTGGGACTTAGCTCCTACGAGCAGTACTTC. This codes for CASSLGLSSYEQYF.

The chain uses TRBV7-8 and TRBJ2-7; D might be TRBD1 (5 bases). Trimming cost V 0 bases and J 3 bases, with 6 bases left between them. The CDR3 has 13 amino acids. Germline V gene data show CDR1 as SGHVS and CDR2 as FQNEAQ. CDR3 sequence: CASSLAGVYEQYF. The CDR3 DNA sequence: TGTGCCAGCAGCTTAGCAGGGGTCTACGAGCAGTACTTC. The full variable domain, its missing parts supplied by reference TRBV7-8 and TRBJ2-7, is GAGVSQSPRYKVAKRGQDVALRCDPISGHVSLFWYQQALGQGPEFLTYFQNEAQLDKSGLPSDRFFAERPEGSVSTLKIQRTQQEDSAVYLCASSLAGVYEQYFGPGTRLTVT.

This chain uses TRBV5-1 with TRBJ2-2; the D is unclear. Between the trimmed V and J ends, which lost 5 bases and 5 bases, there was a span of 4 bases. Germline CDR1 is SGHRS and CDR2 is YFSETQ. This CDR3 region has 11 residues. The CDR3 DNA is TGCGCCAGCAGGGGGACCGGGGAGCTGTTTTTT. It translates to CASRGTGELFF.

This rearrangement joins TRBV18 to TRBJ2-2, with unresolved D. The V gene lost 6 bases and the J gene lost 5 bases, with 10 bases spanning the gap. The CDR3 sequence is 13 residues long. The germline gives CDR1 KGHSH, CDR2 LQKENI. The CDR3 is CASSADQTGELFF. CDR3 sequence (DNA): TGTGCCAGCTCGGCAGACCAAACCGGGGAGCTGTTTTTT.

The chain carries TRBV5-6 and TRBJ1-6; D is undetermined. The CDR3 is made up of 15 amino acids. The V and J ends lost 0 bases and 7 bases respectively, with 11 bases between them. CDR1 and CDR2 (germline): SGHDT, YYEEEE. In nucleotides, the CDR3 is TGTGCCAGCAGCTTGGTGGAGGCAGCGAATTCACCCCTCCACTTT. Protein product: CASSLVEAANSPLHF.

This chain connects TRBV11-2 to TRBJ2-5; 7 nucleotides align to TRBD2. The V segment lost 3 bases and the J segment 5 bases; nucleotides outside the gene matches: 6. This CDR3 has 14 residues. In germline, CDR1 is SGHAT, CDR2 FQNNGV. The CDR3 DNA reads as TGTGCCAGCAGCTTTGGGACTAATAGGGAGACCCAGTACTTC. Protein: CASSFGTNRETQYF.

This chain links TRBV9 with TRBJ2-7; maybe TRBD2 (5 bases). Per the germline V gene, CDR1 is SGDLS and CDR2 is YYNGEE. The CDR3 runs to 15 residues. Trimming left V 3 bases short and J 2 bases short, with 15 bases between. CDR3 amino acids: CASSERPGIPYEQYF. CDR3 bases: TGTGCCAGCAGCGAAAGGCCCGGGATTCCCTACGAGCAGTACTTC.

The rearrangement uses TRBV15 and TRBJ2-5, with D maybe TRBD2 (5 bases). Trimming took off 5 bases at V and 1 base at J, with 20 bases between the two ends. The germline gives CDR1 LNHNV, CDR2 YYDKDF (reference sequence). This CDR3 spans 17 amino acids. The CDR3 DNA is TGTGCCACCAGCCCCCTCGATGAGGGCCGATTCCAAGAGACCCAGTACTTC. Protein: CATSPLDEGRFQETQYF.

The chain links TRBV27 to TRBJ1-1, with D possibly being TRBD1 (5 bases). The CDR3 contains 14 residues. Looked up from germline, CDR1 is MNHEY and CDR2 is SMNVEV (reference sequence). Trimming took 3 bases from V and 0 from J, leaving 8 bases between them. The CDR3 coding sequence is TGTGCCAGCAGTTTGAGGGGCTTGAACACTGAAGCTTTCTTT. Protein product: CASSLRGLNTEAFF.

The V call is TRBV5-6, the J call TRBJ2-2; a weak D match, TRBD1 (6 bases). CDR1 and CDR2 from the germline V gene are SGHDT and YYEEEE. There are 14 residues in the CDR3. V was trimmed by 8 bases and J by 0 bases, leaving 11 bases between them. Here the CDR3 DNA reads TGTGCCAGTCTAGGGGGTACGAACACCGGGGAGCTGTTTTTT. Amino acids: CASLGGTNTGELFF.

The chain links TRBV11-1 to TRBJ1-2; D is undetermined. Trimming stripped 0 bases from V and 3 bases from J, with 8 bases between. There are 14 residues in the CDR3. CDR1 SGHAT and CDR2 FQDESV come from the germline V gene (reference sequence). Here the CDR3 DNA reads TGTGCCAGCAGCTTAGCAGTAACGGACTATGGCTACACCTTC. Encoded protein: CASSLAVTDYGYTF.

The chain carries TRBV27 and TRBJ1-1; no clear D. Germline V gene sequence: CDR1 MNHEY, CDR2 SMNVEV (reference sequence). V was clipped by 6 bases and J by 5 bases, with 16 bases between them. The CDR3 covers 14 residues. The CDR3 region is CASSHLGGRTEAFF. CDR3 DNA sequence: TGTGCCAGCAGCCACCTAGGAGGGCGGACTGAAGCTTTCTTT.

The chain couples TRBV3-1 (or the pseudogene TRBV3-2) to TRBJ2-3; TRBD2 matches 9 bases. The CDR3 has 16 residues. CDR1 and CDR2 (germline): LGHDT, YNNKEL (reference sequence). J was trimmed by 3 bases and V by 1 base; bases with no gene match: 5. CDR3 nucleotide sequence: TGTGCCAGCAGCCAAGCGGGCGGGGGGGCAACAGATACGCAGTATTTT. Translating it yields CASSQAGGGATDTQYF.

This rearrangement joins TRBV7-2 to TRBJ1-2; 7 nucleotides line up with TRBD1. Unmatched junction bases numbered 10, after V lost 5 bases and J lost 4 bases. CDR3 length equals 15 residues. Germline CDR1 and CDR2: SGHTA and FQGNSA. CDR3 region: CASSHLRTGSYGYTF. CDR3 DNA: TGTGCCAGCAGCCACCTCCGGACAGGCTCCTATGGCTACACCTTC.

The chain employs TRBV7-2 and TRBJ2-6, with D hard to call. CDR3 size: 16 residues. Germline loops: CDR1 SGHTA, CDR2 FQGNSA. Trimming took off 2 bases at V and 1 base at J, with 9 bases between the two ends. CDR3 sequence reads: CASSLRSASGANVLTF. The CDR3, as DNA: TGTGCCAGCAGCTTAAGGTCGGCTTCTGGGGCCAACGTCCTGACTTTC.

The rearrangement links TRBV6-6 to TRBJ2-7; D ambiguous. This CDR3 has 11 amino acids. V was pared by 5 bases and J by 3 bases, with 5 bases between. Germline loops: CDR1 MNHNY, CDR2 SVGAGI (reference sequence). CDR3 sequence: CASSPSYEQYF. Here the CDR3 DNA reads TGTGCCAGCAGTCCAAGCTACGAGCAGTACTTC.

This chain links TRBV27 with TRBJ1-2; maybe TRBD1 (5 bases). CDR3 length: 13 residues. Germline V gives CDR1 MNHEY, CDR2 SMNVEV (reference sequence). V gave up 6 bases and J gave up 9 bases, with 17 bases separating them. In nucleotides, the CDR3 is TGTGCCAGCAGGCAGGGATATAGTTCGAGCTACACCTTC. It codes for CASRQGYSSSYTF.

The chain's CDR3 is CASSLAGHNYGYTF. The CDR3 coding sequence is TGTGCCAGCAGCTTAGCGGGACACAACTATGGCTACACCTTC. The V call is TRBV7-8, the J call TRBJ1-2, with D tentatively TRBD1 (6 bases). Trimming pared 0 bases from V and 2 bases from J, leaving 7 bases between. This CDR3 contains 14 residues. Germline V lookup: CDR1 SGHVS, CDR2 FQNEAQ.